These 3 T cell receptor beta chains were all obtained from the same sample, sequenced in a study of cytomegalovirus exposure and HLA in healthy donors. 60 Vbeta and 13 Jbeta primers were used in PCR. Sequencing used immunoSEQ multiplex PCR; TCRdb keeps in-frame clones, though not all of them. The sample shows about 160,000 clones, around 80% of them seen only once. The source material was PBMCs. These receptors were collected from a male donor in good health and CMV-seropositive.

The chain carries TRBV9 and TRBJ2-1, with D possibly being TRBD2 (5 bases). Looked up from germline, CDR1 is SGDLS and CDR2 is YYNGEE. The CDR3 contains 16 residues. The V end lost 0 bases, the J end lost 9 bases, and 19 bases lay between the germline ends. CDR3 sequence: CASSVGSTNLAGEQFF. CDR3 nucleotides: TGTGCCAGCAGCGTAGGTTCTACGAACCTTGCGGGTGAGCAGTTCTTC.

This clone is labeled medium-sized. The rearrangement joins TRBV6-1 to TRBJ1-6; maybe TRBD1 (5 bases). This CDR3 region has 13 residues. Germline V gives CDR1 MNHNS, CDR2 SASEGT. The V end lost 8 bases, the J end lost 7 bases, and 12 bases lay between the germline ends. CDR3 amino acids: CASQDSENSPLHF. CDR3 in DNA: TGTGCCAGCCAAGACAGCGAAAATTCACCCCTCCACTTT.

The rearrangement links TRBV5-8 to TRBJ2-5; possible D gene TRBD1, 6 bases. V lost 3 bases, J lost 4 bases, and 19 bases lay in between. Germline lookup yields CDR1 SGHTS and CDR2 YDEGEE. This CDR3 is built from 16 residues. The CDR3 nucleotides are TGTGCCAGCAGCTCCGACATCTCAGGGGTCCGAGAGACCCAGTACTTC. Translated, it gives CASSSDISGVRETQYF.